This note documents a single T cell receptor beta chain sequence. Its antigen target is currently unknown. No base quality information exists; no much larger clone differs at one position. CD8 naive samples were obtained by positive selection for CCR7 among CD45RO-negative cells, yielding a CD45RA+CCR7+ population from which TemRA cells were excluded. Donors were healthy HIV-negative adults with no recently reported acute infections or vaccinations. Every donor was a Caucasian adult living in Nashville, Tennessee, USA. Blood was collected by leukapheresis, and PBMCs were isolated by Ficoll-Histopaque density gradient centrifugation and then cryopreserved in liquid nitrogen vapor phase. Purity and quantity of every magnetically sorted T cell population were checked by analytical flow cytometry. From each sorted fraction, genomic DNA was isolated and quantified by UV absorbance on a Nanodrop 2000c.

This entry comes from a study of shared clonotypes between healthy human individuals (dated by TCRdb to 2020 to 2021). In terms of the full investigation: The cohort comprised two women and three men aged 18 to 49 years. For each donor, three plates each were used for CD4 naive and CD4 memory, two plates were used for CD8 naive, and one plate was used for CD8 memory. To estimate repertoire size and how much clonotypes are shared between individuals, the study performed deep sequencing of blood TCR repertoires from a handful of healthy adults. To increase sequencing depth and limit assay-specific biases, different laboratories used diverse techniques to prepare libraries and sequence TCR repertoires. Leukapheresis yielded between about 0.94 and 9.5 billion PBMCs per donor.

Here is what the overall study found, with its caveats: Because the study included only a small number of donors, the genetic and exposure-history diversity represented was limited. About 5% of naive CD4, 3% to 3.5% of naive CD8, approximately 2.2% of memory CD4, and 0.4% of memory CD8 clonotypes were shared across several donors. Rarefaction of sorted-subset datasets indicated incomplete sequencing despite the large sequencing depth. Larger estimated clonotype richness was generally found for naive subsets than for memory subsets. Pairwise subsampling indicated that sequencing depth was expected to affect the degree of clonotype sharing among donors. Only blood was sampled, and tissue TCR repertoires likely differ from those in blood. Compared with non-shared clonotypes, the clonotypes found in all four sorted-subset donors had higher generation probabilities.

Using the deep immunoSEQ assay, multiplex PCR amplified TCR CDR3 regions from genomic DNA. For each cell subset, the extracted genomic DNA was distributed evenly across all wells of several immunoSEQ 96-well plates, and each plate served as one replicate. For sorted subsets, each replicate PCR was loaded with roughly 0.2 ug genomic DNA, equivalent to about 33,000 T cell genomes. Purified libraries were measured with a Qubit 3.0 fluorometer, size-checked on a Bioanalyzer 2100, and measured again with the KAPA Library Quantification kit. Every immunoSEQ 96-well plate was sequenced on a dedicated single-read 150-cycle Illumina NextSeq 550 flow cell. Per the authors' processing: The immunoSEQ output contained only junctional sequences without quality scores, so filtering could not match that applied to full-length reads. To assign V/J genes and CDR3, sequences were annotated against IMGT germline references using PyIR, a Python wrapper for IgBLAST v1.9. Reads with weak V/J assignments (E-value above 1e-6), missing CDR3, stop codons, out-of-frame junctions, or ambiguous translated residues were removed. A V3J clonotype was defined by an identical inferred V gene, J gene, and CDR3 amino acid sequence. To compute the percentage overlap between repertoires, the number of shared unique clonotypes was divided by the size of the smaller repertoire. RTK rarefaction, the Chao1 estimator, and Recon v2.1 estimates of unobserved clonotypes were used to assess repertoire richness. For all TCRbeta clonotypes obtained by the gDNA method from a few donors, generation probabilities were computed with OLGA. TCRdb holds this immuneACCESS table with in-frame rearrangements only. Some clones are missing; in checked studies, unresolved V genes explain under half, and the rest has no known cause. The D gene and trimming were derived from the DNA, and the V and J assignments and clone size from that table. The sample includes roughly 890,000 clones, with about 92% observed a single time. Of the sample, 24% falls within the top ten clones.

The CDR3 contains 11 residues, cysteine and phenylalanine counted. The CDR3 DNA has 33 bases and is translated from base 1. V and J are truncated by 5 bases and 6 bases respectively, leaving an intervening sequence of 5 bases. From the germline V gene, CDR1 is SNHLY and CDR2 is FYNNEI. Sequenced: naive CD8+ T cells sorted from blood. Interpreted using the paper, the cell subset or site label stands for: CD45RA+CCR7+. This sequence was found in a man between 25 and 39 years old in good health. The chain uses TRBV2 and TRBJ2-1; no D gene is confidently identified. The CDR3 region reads CASSSGNEQFF. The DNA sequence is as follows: TGTGCCAGCAGTTCAGGCAATGAGCAGTTCTTC.